One sample yielded the 14 T cell receptor beta chains listed below, sequenced in a study of shared clonotypes between healthy human individuals. Positively selected for CCR7, the CD45RO-negative cells used as naive CD8 cells excluded terminally differentiated effector memory CD45RA+ cells. The method was immunoSEQ multiplex PCR; TCRdb's version includes in-frame clones alone and lacks a portion of them. The sample records a few million clones, about 93% being singletons. The sample was naive CD8+ T cells from PBMCs. These receptor sequences come from a man aged 18-30 years in good health. Some clones in this sample may be carry-over from other donors' samples.

The rearrangement joins TRBV27 to TRBJ2-7; TRBD2 aligns across 15 bases. CDR3 length: 15 residues. V lost 5 bases, J lost 7 bases, and 6 bases stayed unmatched. Germline V CDR1 and CDR2: MNHEY, SMNVEV (reference sequence). The CDR3 reads CASSPGTSGRLEQYF. CDR3 in DNA: TGTGCCAGCAGTCCAGGGACTAGCGGGAGGCTTGAGCAGTACTTC.

The genes are TRBV15 and TRBJ2-2, with D perhaps matching TRBD1 or TRBD2 (6 bases each). The CDR3 totals 15 residues. Trimming took off 3 bases at V and 6 bases at J, with 14 bases between the two ends. Germline CDR1 LNHNV, CDR2 YYDKDF (reference sequence). The CDR3: CATSSDLGGAGELFF. DNA of the CDR3: TGTGCCACCAGCAGTGATTTGGGGGGCGCCGGGGAGCTGTTTTTT.

This clone was picked up one time. The chain carries TRBV21-1 and TRBJ1-1; the table's D call, TRBD1, has no DNA check behind it. TRBV21-1 has pseudogene status. The CDR3 consists of 19 residues. The CDR3 region is CASSTRPGQGLGANTEAFF. DNA of the CDR3: TGTGCCAGCAGCACGCGACCGGGACAGGGATTGGGGGCGAACACTGAAGCTTTCTTT.

The chain links TRBV9 to TRBJ2-3, with TRBD1 as a possible D gene (5 bases). Germline V lookup: CDR1 SGDLS, CDR2 YYNGEE. V lost 3 bases and J 2 bases, leaving 13 bases between the germline ends. The CDR3 contains 15 residues. This CDR3 is CASSEGISYTDTQYF. The CDR3 DNA follows: TGTGCCAGCAGCGAGGGGATCTCGTACACAGATACGCAGTATTTT.

The CDR3 loop is CASSLVREVNREQFF. The CDR3 nucleotides are TGTGCCAGCAGCCTCGTTAGGGAGGTTAACAGGGAGCAGTTCTTC. The chain combines TRBV5-4 with TRBJ2-1; weak D call: TRBD2 (6 bases). The CDR3 runs 15 residues. Germline V gene lookup returns CDR1 SGHNT and CDR2 YYREEE (reference sequence). Deletions cut 4 bases from V and 10 bases from J, with 21 bases between.

The genes are TRBV14 and TRBJ2-7; no clear D. V lost 0 bases, J lost 5 bases, and 11 bases lay in between. CDR1 SGHDN and CDR2 FVKESK come from the germline V gene. This CDR3 contains 14 residues. CDR3 in amino acids: CASSQDRFWNEQYF. The CDR3 DNA reads TGTGCCAGCAGCCAAGACCGCTTTTGGAACGAGCAGTACTTC.

Only one count was recorded for this clone. This chain joins TRBV27 and TRBJ2-7, with TRBD2 identical over 10 bases. Germline assignment: CDR1 MNHEY and CDR2 SMNVEV (reference sequence). Trimming at V came to 1 base and at J to 3 bases, leaving 6 bases not matched to a gene. The CDR3 totals 16 residues. The chain's CDR3 is CASSLLPGLAFYEQYF. The CDR3 coding sequence is TGTGCCAGCAGTTTATTACCGGGACTAGCGTTCTACGAGCAGTACTTC.

The chain recombines TRBV2 with TRBJ2-7; D might be TRBD2 (6 bases). The germline gives CDR1 SNHLY, CDR2 FYNNEI. V was trimmed by 8 bases and J by 2 bases, leaving 16 bases between them. The CDR3 is 14 amino acids. The CDR3 DNA reads TGTGCCAGCTTAAAGGCTAGCGTTACCTACGAGCAGTACTTC. Translated, it gives CASLKASVTYEQYF.

The V gene is TRBV15, the J gene TRBJ1-5; the D gene is possibly TRBD1 (5 bases). The CDR3 consists of 17 residues. The V end lost 5 bases, the J end lost 0 bases, and 17 bases lay between the germline ends. Germline V gives CDR1 LNHNV, CDR2 YYDKDF (reference sequence). CDR3 coding DNA: TGTGCCACCAGCCCCCGGGGGACGGACGTTAGCAATCAGCCCCAGCATTTT. Translating gives CATSPRGTDVSNQPQHF.

This chain joins TRBV2 and TRBJ2-7; 8 bases are a match to TRBD2. The CDR3 covers 13 residues. J lost 4 bases, V lost 5 bases, and 4 bases had no gene match. CDR1 SNHLY and CDR2 FYNNEI come from the germline V gene. The CDR3 here is CASSLAGFYEQYF. The CDR3 bases are TGTGCCAGCAGTTTAGCGGGATTTTACGAGCAGTACTTC.

V usage is TRBV7-9 and J usage is TRBJ2-2; D not certain. V was pared by 5 bases and J by 1 base, with 11 bases between. Germline CDR1 SEHNR, CDR2 FQNEAQ (reference sequence). CDR3 length: 15 amino acids. The DNA of the CDR3 is TGTGCCAGCAGCGCCTTTCAGGTGAACACCGGGGAGCTGTTTTTT. This gives the protein CASSAFQVNTGELFF.

The rearrangement uses TRBV29-1 and TRBJ1-1; 7 bases match TRBD1. The CDR3 has 13 amino acids. The V gene's germline CDR1 is SQVTM and CDR2 ANQGSEA. V lost 4 bases to trimming and J lost 1 base; unmatched junction nucleotides: 3. Here the CDR3 reads CSVGDSPNTEAFF. The CDR3 DNA is TGCAGCGTTGGGGACAGCCCGAACACTGAAGCTTTCTTT.

This rearrangement joins TRBV29-1 to TRBJ2-1; 7 nucleotides line up with TRBD2. After removal of 2 bases from V and 6 bases from J, the junction contained 7 bases not matched to a gene. CDR1 and CDR2 (germline): SQVTM, ANQGSEA. The CDR3 has 14 amino acids. The chain's CDR3 is CSVEWTSLFNEQFF. The DNA of the CDR3 is TGCAGCGTTGAATGGACTAGTTTATTCAATGAGCAGTTCTTC.

This chain links TRBV29-1 with TRBJ2-1, with 10 nucleotides matching TRBD2. Germline V gene lookup returns CDR1 SQVTM and CDR2 ANQGSEA. The CDR3 spans 15 residues. After removal of 6 bases from V and 7 bases from J, the junction contained 12 bases not matched to a gene. The CDR3 loop reads CSVKGLAGDWNEQFF. Here the CDR3 DNA reads TGCAGCGTCAAGGGGCTAGCGGGAGATTGGAATGAGCAGTTCTTC.